Following are 6 T cell receptor beta chains from one sample sequenced in a study of long-term antiretroviral therapy in people with HIV. A v3.0 immunoSEQ assay was performed at survey level. Some clones are missing from TCRdb's copy, which holds only in-frame ones; the method was immunoSEQ multiplex PCR. The sample has about 25,000 clones, around three quarters seen once. The material was unsorted PBMCs, obtained 0.5 years after starting antiretroviral therapy. Receptor source: a woman aged 40 to 50 with HIV.

This rearrangement joins TRBV15 to TRBJ1-1; unclear D gene. V was clipped by 3 bases and J by 2 bases, with 13 bases between them. Germline V gene data show CDR1 as LNHNV and CDR2 as YYDKDF (reference sequence). This CDR3 comprises 15 residues. The CDR3 loop is CATSRRTGFNTEAFF. CDR3 nucleotides: TGTGCCACCAGCAGGCGGACGGGATTTAACACTGAAGCTTTCTTT.

The chain employs TRBV11-2 and TRBJ1-2; tentatively, D is TRBD1 (6 bases). Per the germline V gene, CDR1 is SGHAT and CDR2 is FQNNGV. CDR3 length equals 13 residues. V was shortened by 3 bases and J by 1 base, with 6 bases between the two germline ends. CDR3 DNA sequence: TGTGCCAGCAGCTTGGACAGTAACTATGGCTACACCTTC. Amino acids: CASSLDSNYGYTF.

This sequence joins TRBV6-5 and TRBJ2-3, with 11 bases identical to TRBD2. V dropped 6 bases and J dropped 3; count of bases not matched to a gene: 5. The germline V gene has CDR1 MNHEY and CDR2 SVGAGI. The CDR3 extends over 15 amino acids. The CDR3 region has the DNA TGTGCCAGCAGAACAATAGCGGGGGGGACAGATACGCAGTATTTT. Translated, it gives CASRTIAGGTDTQYF.

This CDR3 is CASRAWEGDQPQHF. The DNA of the CDR3 is TGTGCCAGTAGAGCGTGGGAAGGGGATCAGCCCCAGCATTTT. The genes are TRBV19 and TRBJ1-5; tentatively, D is TRBD1 (5 bases). V gave up 6 bases and J gave up 5 bases, with 14 bases separating them. The germline V gene has CDR1 LNHDA and CDR2 SQIVND (reference sequence). The CDR3 runs 14 residues.

This clone was observed a handful of times. V gene TRBV7-9 combines with J gene TRBJ2-7; D gene uncertain. With 1 base removed from V and 4 bases from J, the gap between germline ends came to 8 bases. The CDR3 length is 13 residues. CDR1 is SEHNR, CDR2 FQNEAQ, per germline (reference sequence). The CDR3 loop reads CASSLDSRYEQYF. The CDR3 coding sequence is TGTGCCAGCAGCTTAGACAGCCGTTACGAGCAGTACTTC.

The rearrangement uses TRBV6-6 and TRBJ1-1; the match to TRBD1 covers 9 bases. V lost 5 bases to trimming and J lost 5 bases; unmatched junction nucleotides: 6. This CDR3 comprises 14 residues. Germline V lookup: CDR1 MNHNY, CDR2 SVGAGI (reference sequence). CDR3 amino acids: CASSHGQGRTEAFF. For the CDR3, the DNA is TGTGCCAGCAGTCATGGACAGGGGCGGACTGAAGCTTTCTTT.